The 28 T cell receptor beta chains reported below all come from one sample, sequenced in a study of blood T cell repertoires in COVID-19 (dated by TCRdb to about 2020). Library creation used the immunoSEQ multiplex PCR assay. Entries here come from immuneACCESS through TCRdb and include only in-frame sequences with V and J called. Some clones fail to appear in such tables; in the studies checked, an unresolved V gene covers under half of the shortfall, and the cause of the remainder is unknown. For this sample the table gives a few hundred thousand clones, of which around 90% were detected only once. About 4.5% of the sample rests with the top ten. The material sequenced was PBMCs or T cells enriched from blood (not recorded which). These receptors came from a woman between 18 and 29 years old with acute COVID-19.

The chain is built from TRBV2 and TRBJ1-1; no clear D gene. In germline, CDR1 is SNHLY, CDR2 FYNNEI. The CDR3 length is 15 residues. With 2 bases removed from V and 1 base from J, the gap between germline ends came to 11 bases. The CDR3 DNA sequence: TGTGCCAGCAGTGAACTCCCGGCGGCGAACACTGAAGCTTTCTTT. Translation gives CASSELPAANTEAFF. Full variable domain (remainder filled in from reference TRBV2 and TRBJ1-1): EPEVTQTPSHQVTQMGQEVILRCVPISNHLYFYWYRQILGQKVEFLVSFYNNEISEKSEIFDDQFSVERPDGSNFTLKIRSTKLEDSAMYFCASSELPAANTEAFFGQGTRLTVV.

V usage is TRBV5-1 and J usage is TRBJ1-4, with D uncertain. CDR1 and CDR2 (germline): SGHRS, YFSETQ. The V and J ends lost 0 bases and 6 bases respectively, with 15 bases between them. This CDR3 has 16 amino acids. CDR3 sequence (DNA): TGCGCCAGCAGCTTGGGTCAGGCGAATCTTGATGAAAAACTGTTTTTT. It specifies CASSLGQANLDEKLFF.

The chain has TRBV9 and TRBJ2-3, with 8 bases identical to TRBD1. The length of the CDR3 is 15 residues. J was trimmed by 1 base and V by 4 bases; bases with no gene match: 5. Germline lookup yields CDR1 SGDLS and CDR2 YYNGEE. CDR3 region: CASSSGGLGTDTQYF. Written as DNA, the CDR3 is TGTGCCAGCAGCTCAGGGGGCCTTGGCACAGATACGCAGTATTTT.

This clone was seen a single time. V gene TRBV5-4 combines with J gene TRBJ2-3; 9 positions match TRBD1. This CDR3 contains 15 residues. Germline V gives CDR1 SGHNT, CDR2 YYREEE (reference sequence). V shed 3 bases, J shed 3 bases, and the junction held 5 bases outside the gene matches. The CDR3 DNA sequence: TGTGCCAGCAGCTGGACAGGGGAACTGACAGATACGCAGTATTTT. It translates to CASSWTGELTDTQYF. The complete variable domain, with remaining parts taken from reference TRBV5-4 and TRBJ2-3, reads ETGVTQSPTHLIKTRGQQVTLRCSSQSGHNTVSWYQQALGQGPQFIFQYYREEENGRGNFPPRFSGLQFPNYSSELNVNALELDDSALYLCASSWTGELTDTQYFGPGTRLTVL.

The genes are TRBV19 and TRBJ1-2; no reliable D call. Trimming shortened V by 2 bases and J by 1 base, and 8 bases separated the two germline ends. The CDR3 has 14 residues. CDR1 is LNHDA and CDR2 is SQIVND in the germline V gene (reference sequence). The CDR3 DNA is TGTGCCAGTAGTATAAGCAGGTTTAACTATGGCTACACCTTC. Protein: CASSISRFNYGYTF.

The chain couples TRBV28 to TRBJ2-7; a weak D match, TRBD2 (6 bases). V lost 5 bases, J lost 2 bases, and 16 bases lay in between. CDR1 is MDHEN, CDR2 SYDVKM, per germline. The CDR3 is 15 residues long. CDR3 residues: CASSPGGSSPYEQYF. The DNA of the CDR3 is TGTGCCAGCAGTCCTGGGGGGTCTTCCCCCTACGAGCAGTACTTC.

The chain combines TRBV2 with TRBJ1-4; 7 nucleotides match TRBD1. The CDR3 is 13 amino acids. With V trimmed by 5 bases and J by 16 bases, 13 bases remained unmatched. Germline V lookup: CDR1 SNHLY, CDR2 FYNNEI. The CDR3, as DNA: TGTGCCAGCAGTTCTTTTCCGAGACAGGGCCCGTTTTTT. It translates to CASSSFPRQGPFF.

The chain has TRBV30 and TRBJ2-5, with TRBD2 matching over 7 bases. Germline CDR1 and CDR2: GTSNPN and SVGIG (reference sequence). CDR3 length: 14 amino acids. The V gene end was trimmed by 4 bases and the J gene end by 0 bases; junction bases not matched to a gene: 5. CDR3 in amino acids: CAWKAGDHQETQYF. CDR3 DNA sequence: TGTGCCTGGAAGGCGGGAGACCACCAAGAGACCCAGTACTTC.

The gene calls are TRBV19 and TRBJ2-7, with 11 nucleotides matching TRBD2. Trimming cost V 6 bases and J 6 bases; bases outside gene matches: 7. There are 14 residues in the CDR3. Germline assignment: CDR1 LNHDA and CDR2 SQIVND (reference sequence). The CDR3 region has the DNA TGTGCCAGTAGCTCTACTAGCGGGAGCGGCGAGCAGTACTTC. Translating it yields CASSSTSGSGEQYF.

CDR3 region: CASSFSARGEQFF. The CDR3 DNA reads TGTGCCAGCAGTTTTTCGGCCCGAGGTGAGCAGTTCTTC. This rearrangement joins TRBV27 to TRBJ2-1, with no clear D. This CDR3 region has 13 residues. V was clipped by 3 bases and J by 9 bases, with 12 bases between them. Germline V gene sequence: CDR1 MNHEY, CDR2 SMNVEV (reference sequence).

This clone has just one count. The CDR3 protein is CASSLGASGGYNEQFF. The CDR3 region has the DNA TGTGCCAGCAGCTTAGGGGCTAGCGGAGGATACAATGAGCAGTTCTTC. The chain links TRBV11-3 to TRBJ2-1, with 7 bases matching TRBD2. The trim removed 1 base at V and 4 bases at J, leaving 7 bases unmatched. Germline CDR1 SGHNT, CDR2 YENEEA. The CDR3 has 16 amino acids. The full variable domain, its missing parts supplied by reference TRBV11-3 and TRBJ2-1, is EAGVVQSPRYKIIEKKQPVAFWCNPISGHNTLYWYLQNLGQGPELLIRYENEEAVDDSQLPKDRFSAERLKGVDSTLKIQPAELGDSAVYLCASSLGASGGYNEQFFGPGTRLTVL.

The chain is built from TRBV7-2 and TRBJ1-4, with 9 nucleotides matching TRBD1. In germline, CDR1 is SGHTA, CDR2 FQGNSA. V shed 0 bases, J shed 5 bases, and the junction held 4 bases outside the gene matches. This CDR3 comprises 16 residues. The CDR3 DNA reads TGTGCCAGCAGCTTAGCCAGGGACAGGGAGAATGAAAAACTGTTTTTT. As protein: CASSLARDRENEKLFF.

The chain carries TRBV25-1 and TRBJ1-6, with D possibly TRBD1 on 6 matching bases. Germline V lookup: CDR1 MGHDK, CDR2 SYGVNS. The CDR3 has 13 residues. V was trimmed by 2 bases and J by 10 bases, leaving 9 bases between them. The chain's CDR3 is CASSELGQSPLHF. The CDR3 DNA reads TGTGCCAGCAGTGAACTAGGACAGTCACCCCTCCACTTT.

The chain joins TRBV12-5 to TRBJ2-2, with TRBD2 identical over 9 bases. The CDR3 consists of 17 residues. Germline V gene data show CDR1 as LGHNT and CDR2 as FRNRAP. The junction had 7 bases not matched to a gene; V was cut back by 3 bases and J by 2 bases. Here the CDR3 DNA reads TGTGCTAGTGGTTTTTGGGTAGCGGGAGACAACACCGGGGAGCTGTTTTTT. Translation: CASGFWVAGDNTGELFF.

CDR3 residues: CASSLSTGGIMNTEAFF. The CDR3 bases are TGTGCCAGCTCACTATCGACAGGGGGCATTATGAACACTGAAGCTTTCTTT. The rearrangement joins TRBV18 to TRBJ1-1; the match to TRBD1 covers 10 bases. The V and J ends lost 4 bases and 0 bases, in that order; junction bases with no gene match: 8. The germline V gene encodes CDR1 KGHSH and CDR2 LQKENI. CDR3 length: 17 residues.

The gene calls are TRBV7-9 and TRBJ2-7, with TRBD1 as a possible D gene (6 bases). Germline V gives CDR1 SEHNR, CDR2 FQNEAQ (reference sequence). CDR3 size: 13 residues. Trimming took off 5 bases at V and 5 bases at J, with 13 bases between the two ends. The CDR3 loop reads CASSRGEGDEQYF. In DNA form, the CDR3 reads TGTGCCAGCAGCCGGGGCGAGGGGGACGAGCAGTACTTC.

The chain recombines TRBV27 with TRBJ2-7, with D possibly matching TRBD1 (5 bases). The CDR3 runs 12 residues. CDR1 and CDR2 (germline): MNHEY, SMNVEV (reference sequence). Trimming took off 2 bases at V and 7 bases at J, with 9 bases between the two ends. The CDR3 is CASSLPPGEQYF. CDR3 in DNA: TGTGCCAGCAGTTTACCCCCAGGGGAGCAGTACTTC.

J is TRBJ1-4 and V is TRBV5-4; weak D call: TRBD1 (6 bases). This CDR3 region has 15 residues. CDR1 is SGHNT and CDR2 is YYREEE in the germline V gene (reference sequence). Trimming took 0 bases from V and 7 from J, leaving 13 bases between them. CDR3 sequence (DNA): TGTGCCAGCAGCTTGGATCAGGGGTGGACTGAAAAACTGTTTTTT. Protein: CASSLDQGWTEKLFF.

The genes are TRBV6-5 and TRBJ2-2; 7 bases are shared with TRBD2. The ends lost 6 bases at V and 4 bases at J; junction bases unmatched: 5. The CDR3 covers 14 residues. Germline V lookup: CDR1 MNHEY, CDR2 SVGAGI. In DNA form, the CDR3 reads TGTGCCAGCAGCCCGCGGGGGATCACCGGGGAGCTGTTTTTT. This codes for CASSPRGITGELFF.

V gene TRBV2 combines with J gene TRBJ2-7, with D possibly matching TRBD1 (6 bases). Trimming took 5 bases from V and 9 from J, leaving 20 bases between them. The germline gives CDR1 SNHLY, CDR2 FYNNEI. This CDR3 has 14 residues. CDR3 coding DNA: TGTGCCAGCAGTCCGACCCGACAGGAGCTTGCGCAGTACTTC. Translated, it gives CASSPTRQELAQYF.

J is TRBJ1-2 and V is TRBV28, with D perhaps matching TRBD1 (5 bases). CDR3 length: 14 amino acids. From germline, CDR1 is MDHEN and CDR2 SYDVKM. The V end lost 5 bases, the J end lost 4 bases, and 14 bases lay between the germline ends. CDR3 nucleotide sequence: TGTGCCAGCAGTCTTCAGGGCGTTGGCTATGGCTACACCTTC. Amino acid sequence: CASSLQGVGYGYTF.

This sequence joins TRBV9 and TRBJ1-1; D call uncertain. CDR1 and CDR2 (germline): SGDLS, YYNGEE. Trimming pared 0 bases from V and 0 bases from J, leaving 6 bases between. The CDR3 runs 14 residues. The CDR3 region is CASSVEPMNTEAFF. The CDR3 coding sequence is TGTGCCAGCAGCGTAGAGCCCATGAACACTGAAGCTTTCTTT.

V gene TRBV3-1 (or the pseudogene TRBV3-2) combines with J gene TRBJ1-2; 8 positions match TRBD1. Losses at the gene ends were 4 bases for V and 6 bases for J; bases not matched to a gene: 13. The CDR3 is 16 residues long. From germline, CDR1 is LGHDT and CDR2 YNNKEL (reference sequence). The CDR3 is CASSPGSTGVTHGYTF. As DNA, the CDR3 is TGTGCCAGCAGCCCTGGATCGACAGGGGTGACGCATGGCTACACCTTC.

The chain combines TRBV6-2 or TRBV6-3 with TRBJ2-7; 8 bases fit TRBD2. Germline CDR1 MNHEY, CDR2 SVGEGT. The CDR3 extends over 14 amino acids. V was clipped by 0 bases and J by 6 bases; unmatched bases: 4. The CDR3 loop is CASSYSGLAIEQYF. DNA of the CDR3: TGTGCCAGCAGTTACTCAGGACTAGCCATCGAGCAGTACTTC.

The chain combines TRBV6-5 with TRBJ2-7; TRBD1 might be the D (5 bases). The germline V and J ends were trimmed by 8 bases and 3 bases, with 11 bases remaining between them. CDR3 size: 12 residues. Germline-derived CDR1 and CDR2 are MNHEY and SVGAGI. The CDR3 reads CASLTDFYEQYF. Written as DNA, the CDR3 is TGTGCCAGCTTGACAGACTTCTACGAGCAGTACTTC.

The chain combines TRBV27 with TRBJ1-2; D uncertain. Germline V gene sequence: CDR1 MNHEY, CDR2 SMNVEV (reference sequence). This CDR3 region has 13 residues. The germline V and J ends were trimmed by 2 bases and 4 bases, with 8 bases remaining between them. This CDR3 is CASSLSASYGYTF. DNA for the CDR3: TGTGCCAGCAGTTTAAGTGCTAGCTATGGCTACACCTTC.

This sequence joins TRBV6-1 and TRBJ1-2, with 7 bases that match TRBD1. With V trimmed by 2 bases and J by 5 bases, 5 bases remained unmatched. The CDR3 extends over 14 amino acids. The germline V gene encodes CDR1 MNHNS and CDR2 SASEGT. The CDR3 nucleotides read TGTGCCAGCAGTGAATCAGGGGGACAATATGGCTACACCTTC. This encodes CASSESGGQYGYTF.

The chain combines TRBV2 with TRBJ2-7; possibly TRBD1 for D (6 bases). The V end lost 7 bases, the J end lost 1 base, and 20 bases lay between the germline ends. The CDR3 length is 16 residues. Germline lookup yields CDR1 SNHLY and CDR2 FYNNEI. CDR3 loop: CASNTDRVGASYEQYF. The CDR3 DNA follows: TGTGCCAGCAATACCGACCGGGTGGGGGCGTCCTACGAGCAGTACTTC.